Listed here are 13 T cell receptor beta chains from one sample, sequenced in a study of T cells in narcolepsy. Profiling relied on immunoSEQ multiplex PCR, and the TCRdb table lists in-frame clones only, not all of them. The data show some 20,000 clones, with 83% seen just once and 1.5% to 2% held by the top ten. The sequenced material came from memory (CD45RA-) CD4+ T cells from blood. All receptors derive from a human donor in good health.

The chain links TRBV6-6 to TRBJ1-1; D gene uncertain. Trimming shortened V by 0 bases and J by 7 bases, and 9 bases separated the two germline ends. CDR3 length: 13 residues. Germline lookup yields CDR1 MNHNY and CDR2 SVGAGI (reference sequence). The DNA for the CDR3 is TGTGCCAGCAGTTACTCGCAAGGGCTTGAAGCTTTCTTT. This codes for CASSYSQGLEAFF.

The rearrangement links TRBV5-5 to TRBJ1-4; tentative D call: TRBD1 (6 bases). Germline loops: CDR1 SGHKS, CDR2 YYEKEE (reference sequence). The CDR3 has 18 residues. V was pared by 3 bases and J by 0 bases, with 18 bases between. The CDR3 is CASSSTGGQSATNEKLFF. Written as DNA, the CDR3 is TGTGCCAGCAGCTCGACCGGAGGACAGTCTGCAACTAATGAAAAACTGTTTTTT.

V usage is TRBV19 and J usage is TRBJ2-5; 7 nucleotides line up with TRBD2. The CDR3 consists of 13 residues. The V segment lost 9 bases and the J segment 5 bases; nucleotides outside the gene matches: 9. Germline CDR1 reads LNHDA; CDR2 reads SQIVND (reference sequence). The CDR3 loop is CARSPREGETQYF. The CDR3 nucleotides read TGTGCCAGGAGTCCCAGGGAGGGGGAGACCCAGTACTTC.

This clone was detected once. This chain links TRBV5-1 with TRBJ2-1; TRBD2 matches at 8 bases. The J segment lost 9 bases and the V segment lost 5 bases, leaving 13 bases of the junction unmatched. Per the germline V gene, CDR1 is SGHRS and CDR2 is YFSETQ. This CDR3 region has 15 residues. The CDR3 DNA is TGCGCCAGCAGTCGGGGACTAGGCGGAATCACTGAGCAGTTCTTC. It codes for CASSRGLGGITEQFF.

This chain connects TRBV5-6 to TRBJ2-3, with no clear D. Germline loops: CDR1 SGHDT, CDR2 YYEEEE. The V end lost 0 bases, the J end lost 10 bases, and 6 bases lay between the germline ends. CDR3 length: 11 amino acids. This CDR3 is CASSLGPSQYF. The CDR3 DNA reads as TGTGCCAGCAGCTTGGGTCCATCGCAGTATTTT.

This rearrangement joins TRBV6-1 to TRBJ1-1, with 8 bases identical to TRBD1. The CDR3 totals 14 residues. Germline values: CDR1 MNHNS, CDR2 SASEGT. With 6 bases clipped from V and 1 base from J, the junction kept 4 bases outside the gene matches. CDR3 sequence reads: CASSRQGPNTEAFF. As DNA, the CDR3 is TGTGCCAGCAGCCGACAGGGGCCGAACACTGAAGCTTTCTTT.

The chain has TRBV28 and TRBJ2-7; the match to TRBD2 covers 9 bases. Trimming took 6 bases from V and 6 from J; bases not matched to a gene: 18. Per germline, CDR1 MDHEN and CDR2 SYDVKM. The CDR3 has 17 amino acids. CDR3 sequence reads: CASSPSAGGGSFREQYF. The CDR3 nucleotides are TGTGCCAGCAGCCCCTCCGCGGGAGGGGGCAGTTTTCGCGAGCAGTACTTC.

This chain uses TRBV6-5 with TRBJ1-2; the D is unclear. The CDR3 has 15 residues. The ends were cut back, 0 bases at V and 4 bases at J, with 12 bases in the middle. The germline V gene has CDR1 MNHEY and CDR2 SVGAGI. CDR3 sequence: CASSYSAGLGYGYTF. The CDR3 nucleotides read TGTGCCAGCAGTTACTCGGCGGGCCTCGGCTATGGCTACACCTTC.

This clone was found once. V gene TRBV29-1 combines with J gene TRBJ1-5; D gene uncertain. The germline CDR1 and CDR2 sequences are SQVTM and ANQGSEA. The CDR3 covers 15 residues. V lost 4 bases to trimming and J lost 2 bases, with 15 bases between them. This CDR3 is CSVADGILGNQPQHF. CDR3 nucleotides: TGCAGCGTTGCGGACGGAATCCTAGGCAATCAGCCCCAGCATTTT.

This clone has a handful of counts. This sequence joins TRBV6-1 and TRBJ1-5; no definite D call. Germline CDR1 MNHNS, CDR2 SASEGT. This CDR3 spans 13 amino acids. The V gene lost 6 bases and the J gene lost 2 bases, with 8 bases spanning the gap. This chain's CDR3 is CASSGWRNQPQHF. The CDR3 DNA sequence: TGTGCCAGCAGCGGCTGGCGCAATCAGCCCCAGCATTTT.

The chain combines TRBV6-4 with TRBJ2-2; D may be TRBD2 (6 bases). Germline-derived CDR1 and CDR2 are MRHNA and SNTAGT. V was trimmed by 5 bases and J by 5 bases, leaving 9 bases between them. The CDR3 runs to 13 residues. Written as DNA, the CDR3 is TGTGCCAGCAGTTCGCTAGCGACCGGGGAGCTGTTTTTT. It is translated as CASSSLATGELFF.

The gene calls are TRBV12-5 and TRBJ1-2; 9 bases are a match to TRBD1. The CDR3 is made up of 13 amino acids. Unmatched junction bases numbered 5, after V lost 4 bases and J lost 8 bases. Germline V lookup: CDR1 LGHNT, CDR2 FRNRAP. CDR3 nucleotides: TGTGCTAGTGGTTCGACAGGGGGTCCGGGCTACACCTTC. Translated: CASGSTGGPGYTF.

The chain combines TRBV7-2 with TRBJ2-5, with TRBD1 identical over 9 bases. The CDR3 is made up of 18 amino acids. J gave up 5 bases and V 2 bases, and 15 bases lay outside the gene matches. CDR1 is SGHTA and CDR2 is FQGNSA in the germline V gene. The CDR3 sequence is CASSLLGRDRVSRETQYF. For the CDR3, the DNA is TGTGCCAGCAGCTTATTGGGCCGGGACAGGGTGTCGCGGGAGACCCAGTACTTC. Full variable domain (remainder filled in from reference TRBV7-2 and TRBJ2-5): GAGVSQSPSNKVTEKGKDVELRCDPISGHTALYWYRQSLGQGLEFLIYFQGNSAPDKSGLPSDRFSAERTGGSVSTLTIQRTQQEDSAVYLCASSLLGRDRVSRETQYFGPGTRLLVL.